The 24 T cell receptor beta chains below were found in one sample sequenced in a study of human T cells and chemical hapten exposure. Time point of the sample: pre-sensitization, week 0. Specified treatment: therapeutic diphenylcyclopropenone sensitization with weekly scalp DPC. Each CDR3 protein is one row after TCRdb ran MiXCR on the RACE reads. This table holds around 300,000 distinct CDR3 sequences, over 5% found once. The specimen was whole blood, collected in connection with sensitization to the hapten diphenylcyclopropenone (DPC). The receptors here all came from a woman aged 18-30 years with alopecia areata. Some clones in this sample may be carry-over from other donors' samples.

The V call is TRBV6-8, the J call TRBJ1-3; D remains ambiguous. V lost 4 bases to trimming and J lost 0 bases, with 7 bases between them. Germline-derived CDR1 and CDR2 are MNHGY and SAAAGT. The CDR3 is 14 amino acids. This CDR3 reads CASSCGNSGNTIYF. The CDR3 DNA is TGTGCCAGCAGTTGTGGGAACTCTGGAAACACCATATATTTT.

The sample holds many counts of this clonotype. This sequence joins TRBV6-2 or TRBV6-3 and TRBJ1-1; perhaps TRBD1 as D (5 bases). The CDR3 has 16 residues. Trimming took 7 bases from V and 0 from J, leaving 18 bases between them. CDR1 MNHEY and CDR2 SVGEGT come from the germline V gene. In nucleotides, the CDR3 is TGTGCCAGCATGCCAATGAGGGACGAATTGAACACTGAAGCTTTCTTT. This sequence encodes CASMPMRDELNTEAFF.

This clonotype was found many times. V and J are TRBV7-6 and TRBJ2-3, with TRBD2 identical over 12 bases. CDR1 SGHVS and CDR2 FNYEAQ come from the germline V gene. The CDR3 extends over 17 amino acids. The V and J ends lost 2 bases and 3 bases, in that order; junction bases with no gene match: 6. The CDR3 loop reads CASSLLSTSGGTDTQYF. The CDR3 bases are TGTGCCAGCAGCTTACTCAGTACTAGCGGGGGGACAGATACGCAGTATTTT.

The chain employs TRBV6-5 and TRBJ2-3; 9 bases map to TRBD1. V was pared by 0 bases and J by 2 bases, with 9 bases of the junction left unmatched. The CDR3 runs to 18 residues. CDR1 is MNHEY and CDR2 is SVGAGI in the germline V gene. The CDR3 is CASSYSVLQGATTDTQYF. In nucleotides, the CDR3 is TGTGCCAGCAGTTACTCGGTCCTACAGGGGGCGACCACAGATACGCAGTATTTT.

This clonotype was seen a few times. The chain links TRBV21-1 to TRBJ2-1; the D segment call TRBD2 is taken from the table without a DNA check. TRBV21-1 counts as a pseudogene. CDR3 length equals 16 residues. CDR3 amino acids: CASSKRASGGCNEQFF. The CDR3, as DNA: TGTGCCAGCAGCAAAAGGGCTAGCGGGGGTTGTAATGAGCAGTTCTTC.

Many counts were recorded for this clonotype. The rearrangement links TRBV2 to TRBJ1-2; no clear D. Germline assignment: CDR1 SNHLY and CDR2 FYNNEI. The CDR3 is 12 amino acids. The germline V and J ends were trimmed by 8 bases and 2 bases, with 9 bases remaining between them. The DNA of the CDR3 is TGTGCCAGCGGGAGGAGGAACTATGGCTACACCTTC. Encoded protein: CASGRRNYGYTF.

This clonotype was recorded a few times. As DNA, the CDR3 is TGTGCCAGCAGTCGAGGGACCCGGGCAAATCAGCCCCAGCATTTT. This sequence encodes CASSRGTRANQPQHF. The chain carries TRBV6-2 or TRBV6-3 and TRBJ1-5; D is possibly TRBD1 (5 bases). CDR1 is MNHEY and CDR2 is SVGEGT in the germline V gene. CDR3 size: 15 residues. V gave up 5 bases and J gave up 4 bases, with 15 bases separating them.

Ten or more counts support this clonotype. The chain combines TRBV7-6 with TRBJ2-1; 12 bases agree with TRBD2. The CDR3 covers 15 residues. CDR1 is SGHVS and CDR2 is FNYEAQ in the germline V gene. After removal of 2 bases from V and 4 bases from J, the junction contained 0 bases not matched to a gene. The CDR3: CASSLLAGGYNEQFF. The CDR3 coding sequence is TGTGCCAGCAGCTTACTAGCGGGGGGGTACAATGAGCAGTTCTTC.

This clonotype appeared a few times. V usage is TRBV5-1 and J usage is TRBJ2-5; unclear D gene. Trimming took off 0 bases at V and 2 bases at J, with 11 bases between the two ends. CDR3 size: 15 residues. The germline V gene encodes CDR1 SGHRS and CDR2 YFSETQ. CDR3 loop: CASSLAIALQETQYF. Written as DNA, the CDR3 is TGCGCCAGCAGCTTGGCAATAGCTCTTCAAGAGACCCAGTACTTC.

This clonotype was detected a few times. The chain is built from TRBV20-1 and TRBJ2-1, with 7 bases matching TRBD2. The CDR3 consists of 17 residues. V lost 1 base to trimming and J lost 6 bases; unmatched junction nucleotides: 15. Germline V gives CDR1 DFQATT, CDR2 SNEGSKA (reference sequence). CDR3: CSARATMGGKYGNEQFF. CDR3 nucleotides: TGCAGTGCTAGAGCTACTATGGGGGGGAAGTACGGCAATGAGCAGTTCTTC.

This clonotype has at least ten counts. The V call is TRBV5-1, the J call TRBJ2-3; 14 nucleotides line up with TRBD2. V shed 0 bases, J shed 5 bases, and the junction held 14 bases outside the gene matches. In germline, CDR1 is SGHRS, CDR2 YFSETQ. This CDR3 is 20 amino acids long. CDR3 protein: CASSLGTGTSGGPDGDTQYF. For the CDR3, the DNA is TGCGCCAGCAGCTTGGGCACCGGGACTAGCGGGGGCCCAGATGGAGATACGCAGTATTTT.

At least ten counts were recorded for this clonotype. The chain has TRBV7-2 and TRBJ1-5; 10 nucleotides agree with TRBD1. Germline V gene lookup returns CDR1 SGHTA and CDR2 FQGNSA. The CDR3 runs to 13 residues. The trim removed 5 bases at V and 9 bases at J, leaving 4 bases unmatched. CDR3 in DNA: TGTGCCAGCAGCCCGGGACAGGGGCTGCCCCAGCATTTT. Translated, it gives CASSPGQGLPQHF.

This clonotype showed up many times. The chain joins TRBV2 to TRBJ2-7; D remains ambiguous. The CDR3 runs to 17 residues. Germline lookup yields CDR1 SNHLY and CDR2 FYNNEI. The germline V and J ends were trimmed by 1 base and 0 bases, with 16 bases remaining between them. This CDR3 is CASSEVRGSSSSYEQYF. The CDR3 DNA sequence: TGTGCCAGCAGTGAAGTTAGAGGCTCCTCTAGCTCCTACGAGCAGTACTTC. Full variable domain (rest looked up from reference TRBV2 and TRBJ2-7): EPEVTQTPSHQVTQMGQEVILRCVPISNHLYFYWYRQILGQKVEFLVSFYNNEISEKSEIFDDQFSVERPDGSNFTLKIRSTKLEDSAMYFCASSEVRGSSSSYEQYFGPGTRLTVT.

This clonotype was observed a handful of times. The chain employs TRBV5-5 and TRBJ1-1, with a possible D match to TRBD1 (5 bases). V lost 2 bases and J 6 bases, leaving 11 bases between the germline ends. CDR1 SGHKS and CDR2 YYEKEE come from the germline V gene (reference sequence). The CDR3 consists of 13 residues. The CDR3 sequence is CASSFGGTAEAFF. CDR3 nucleotide sequence: TGTGCCAGCAGCTTCGGGGGTACGGCTGAAGCTTTCTTT.

This chain links TRBV12-3 or TRBV12-4 with TRBJ2-3; D unclear. The CDR3 covers 13 residues. Trimming left V 5 bases short and J 2 bases short, with 8 bases between. The CDR3 is CASSPQNTDTQYF. The DNA of the CDR3 is TGTGCCAGCAGTCCCCAGAACACAGATACGCAGTATTTT.

This clonotype was observed at least ten times. The chain recombines TRBV27 with TRBJ2-3, with 10 bases matching TRBD2. Germline assignment: CDR1 MNHEY and CDR2 SMNVEV (reference sequence). The CDR3 sequence is 16 residues long. J gave up 4 bases and V 10 bases, and 14 bases lay outside the gene matches. The CDR3 region has the DNA TGTGCCACCGCCGGGACTAGCGTCGGGTCCGCAGATACGCAGTATTTT. Its protein is CATAGTSVGSADTQYF.

This chain joins TRBV20-1 and TRBJ2-1; the match to TRBD2 covers 8 bases. The CDR3 totals 15 residues. Germline loops: CDR1 DFQATT, CDR2 SNEGSKA (reference sequence). Trimming took 1 base from V and 4 from J; bases not matched to a gene: 6. CDR3 in amino acids: CSARGSGTRYNEQFF. The CDR3 region has the DNA TGCAGTGCTAGAGGATCCGGGACTAGGTACAATGAGCAGTTCTTC.

This clonotype was detected many times. The V call is TRBV7-8, the J call TRBJ1-4; TRBD1 matches at 8 bases. This CDR3 has 15 amino acids. V lost 1 base, J lost 8 bases, and 6 bases stayed unmatched. The V gene's germline CDR1 is SGHVS and CDR2 FQNEAQ. CDR3 bases: TGTGCCAGCAGCTTAGGACAGGGGAATGGGGAAAAACTGTTTTTT. Encoded protein: CASSLGQGNGEKLFF.

The table lists this clonotype with a few counts. The gene calls are TRBV5-6 and TRBJ2-1; D unclear. The V and J ends lost 2 bases and 4 bases respectively, with 16 bases between them. The CDR3 has 16 residues. Germline V CDR1 and CDR2: SGHDT, YYEEEE. Here the CDR3 DNA reads TGTGCCAGCAGCTTATCGCTAAACGTGAGGTACAATGAGCAGTTCTTC. Encoded protein: CASSLSLNVRYNEQFF. The variable domain in full, completed from reference TRBV5-6 and TRBJ2-1, reads DAGVTQSPTHLIKTRGQQVTLRCSPKSGHDTVSWYQQALGQGPQFIFQYYEEEERQRGNFPDRFSGHQFPNYSSELNVNALLLGDSALYLCASSLSLNVRYNEQFFGPGTRLTVL.

This clonotype was observed a few times. This rearrangement joins TRBV12-3 or TRBV12-4 to TRBJ1-3; D not resolved. This CDR3 has 14 residues. Trimming removed 7 bases from V and 4 bases from J, with 14 bases in between. DNA of the CDR3: TGTGCCAGCACTGACCCAGGCCACGGAAACACCATATATTTT. It specifies CASTDPGHGNTIYF.

The chain is built from TRBV7-3 and TRBJ2-3; 9 nucleotides agree with TRBD2. The CDR3 runs 14 residues. Per germline, CDR1 SGHTA and CDR2 FQGTGA. After removal of 5 bases from V and 6 bases from J, the junction contained 6 bases not matched to a gene. CDR3 residues: CASSVSGGEDTQYF. CDR3 bases: TGTGCCAGCAGCGTTAGCGGGGGAGAGGATACGCAGTATTTT.

Ten or more counts support this clonotype. This chain connects TRBV7-2 to TRBJ2-2, with no clear D. V was shortened by 1 base and J by 3 bases, with 6 bases between the two germline ends. Germline CDR1 and CDR2: SGHTA and FQGNSA. This CDR3 spans 14 amino acids. This chain's CDR3 is CASSLVRDTGELFF. In DNA, the CDR3 is TGTGCCAGCAGCTTAGTCCGCGACACCGGGGAGCTGTTTTTT.

This clonotype has just a few counts. This chain connects TRBV6-6 to TRBJ2-2; 7 bases align to TRBD2. V dropped 0 bases and J dropped 6; count of bases not matched to a gene: 7. Germline V gene lookup returns CDR1 MNHNY and CDR2 SVGAGI (reference sequence). The CDR3 has 16 residues. The CDR3 loop reads CASSYSASGMAGELFF. In DNA form, the CDR3 reads TGTGCCAGCAGTTACTCCGCTAGCGGAATGGCCGGGGAGCTGTTTTTT.

This clonotype appeared a few times. The chain links TRBV5-1 to TRBJ1-4; D gene ambiguous. Trimming left V 0 bases short and J 8 bases short, with 11 bases between. The CDR3 runs 14 residues. From germline, CDR1 is SGHRS and CDR2 YFSETQ. CDR3 DNA sequence: TGCGCCAGCAGCTTGGCCGAGGGCGGCGAAAAACTGTTTTTT. Protein product: CASSLAEGGEKLFF.